This T cell receptor (beta chain) came from a study of blood T cell repertoires in COVID-19. In germline, CDR1 is SGHDT, CDR2 YYEEEE. The CDR3 length is 16 residues. V was pared by 0 bases and J by 0 bases, with 10 bases between. Original processing methods: Researchers report that nucleated cell counts were estimated from reference gene primer amplification. TCRdb's table, derived via immunoSEQ multiplex PCR, lists solely in-frame clones and lacks some. V and J calls and clone size follow that table, whereas D and trimming were derived from the DNA. The data contain tens of thousands of clones, 70% to 90% of them singletons.

V gene TRBV5-6 combines with J gene TRBJ1-3; D not certain. The TCR originated in a man in his sixties with acute or convalescent COVID-19. The sample taken for sequencing was peripheral blood. CDR3 protein: CASSLEWAGSGNTIYF. CDR3 in DNA: TGTGCCAGCAGCTTGGAATGGGCCGGCTCTGGAAACACCATATATTTT.